This T cell receptor beta chain appears in the sequencing data of a study of post-analysis software for immune sequencing data. A note on this clonotype: The antigen remains undetermined.

J gave up 3 bases and V 4 bases, and 4 bases lay outside the gene matches. The germline CDR1 and CDR2 sequences are LNHNV and YYDKDF (reference sequence). The CDR3 extends over 16 amino acids. Incorporated into the TCR beta cDNA libraries were unique molecular identifiers, which served to reduce PCR and sequencing biases. TCRdb used MiXCR to reprocess the PCR reads, holding one entry per CDR3 protein. Among 350,000 to 500,000 distinct CDR3 sequences, 39% were seen once, and the ten largest hold 7.6%. Study observations and caveats: With TRBV5-6, TRBV5-1 and TRBV20-1 included, 4 to 6 TRBV segments were more frequent in patients than in controls. Analysis by F measure revealed that same-batch samples clustered strongly together.

The chain employs TRBV15 and TRBJ2-1, with 12 bases identical to TRBD2. This sequence originates from a girl aged 2-10 years with multiple sclerosis. Material: blood. The CDR3 protein is CATSIGLAGIYNEQFF. CDR3 coding DNA: TGTGCCACCAGCATTGGACTAGCGGGGATCTACAATGAGCAGTTCTTC.